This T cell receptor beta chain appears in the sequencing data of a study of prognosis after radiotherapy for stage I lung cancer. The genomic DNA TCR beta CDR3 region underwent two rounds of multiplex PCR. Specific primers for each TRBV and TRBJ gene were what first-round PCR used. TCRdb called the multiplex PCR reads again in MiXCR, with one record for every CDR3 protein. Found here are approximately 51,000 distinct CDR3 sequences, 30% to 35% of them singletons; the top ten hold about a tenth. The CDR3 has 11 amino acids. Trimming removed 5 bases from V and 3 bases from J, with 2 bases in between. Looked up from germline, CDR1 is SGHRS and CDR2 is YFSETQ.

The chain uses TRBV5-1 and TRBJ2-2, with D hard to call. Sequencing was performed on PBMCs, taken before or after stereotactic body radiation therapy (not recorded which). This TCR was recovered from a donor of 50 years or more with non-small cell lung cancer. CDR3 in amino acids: CASRYTGELFF. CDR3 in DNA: TGCGCCAGCAGATACACCGGGGAGCTGTTTTTT.